Listed below are T cell receptor beta chains from one sample, sequenced in a study of shared clonotypes between healthy human individuals. The protocol was immunoSEQ multiplex PCR, while the TCRdb copy is restricted to in-frame clones and leaves out a portion. The sample lists about 2,200,000 clones, 90% to 95% occurring once. The sequenced material came from naive CD8+ T cells from PBMCs. The source of these receptors is a young man in good health. Some clones in this sample may be carry-over from other donors' samples. CDR3s include the opening cysteine and the closing phenylalanine or tryptophan. The order of the fields is D gene, J gene, V gene, clone size, CDR3 DNA, CDR3 protein. The D gene is left open where the match is weak. The size field is filled for only some rows; it gives once, few, many or a size class.

NA | TRBJ2-1 | TRBV27 | NA | TGTGCCAGCAACGAGGGGGGTGAGCAGTTCTTC | CASNEGGEQFF
TRBD1 | TRBJ2-6 | TRBV7-9 | NA | TGTGCCAGCAGCTTACTATGGGGACAGGGAAGCTCTGGGGCCAACGTCCTGACTTTC | CASSLLWGQGSSGANVLTF
TRBD2 | TRBJ2-3 | TRBV11-2 | NA | TGTGCCAGCAGCTTGCGTCAGCGACTAGCCGATACGCAGTATTTT | CASSLRQRLADTQYF
TRBD2 | TRBJ2-1 | TRBV29-1 | NA | TGCAGCGTTGAAGGTTCTACTAGCGGGAGGTATTCTTACAATGAGCAGTTCTTC | CSVEGSTSGRYSYNEQFF
NA | TRBJ2-6 | TRBV4-3 | NA | TGCGCCAGCAGCCAAGAGGTAGCTGGTGGGGCCAACGTCCTGACTTTC | CASSQEVAGGANVLTF
NA | TRBJ1-5 | TRBV6-1 | NA | TGTGCCAGCGTCGTTATGCGTGGCAATCAGCCCCAGCATTTT | CASVVMRGNQPQHF
NA | TRBJ2-3 | TRBV27 | NA | TGTGCCAGCAGTATCACAGGGTTGGGCACAGATACGCAGTATTTT | CASSITGLGTDTQYF
NA | TRBJ1-1 | TRBV15 | few | TGTGCCACCAGCATAAATGACGGTCACACTGAAGCTTTCTTT | CATSINDGHTEAFF
TRBD2 | TRBJ2-3 | TRBV6-6 | NA | TGTGCCAGCAGAGTTAGCGGGTCTAGCACAGATACGCAGTATTTT | CASRVSGSSTDTQYF
TRBD1 | TRBJ2-1 | TRBV9 | NA | TGTGCCAGCAGCGTAGGACAGGGCCGGGCCAATGAGCAGTTCTTC | CASSVGQGRANEQFF
TRBD1 | TRBJ1-3 | TRBV11-2 | NA | TGTGCCAGCAGCTTAGTTGGACAGGCGTTCTCTGGAAACACCATATATTTT | CASSLVGQAFSGNTIYF
NA | TRBJ1-2 | TRBV28 | NA | TGTGCCAGCAGTTTATTGGGATTGGTGGACGGCTACACCTTC | CASSLLGLVDGYTF
NA | TRBJ2-4 | TRBV28 | NA | TGTGCCAGCAGTCGCGGGGTAGCCAAAAACATTCAGTACTTC | CASSRGVAKNIQYF
TRBD2 | TRBJ2-1 | TRBV11-3 | NA | TGTGCCAGCAGCCGAAGAGAGAGCGGGAGGGCTTACAATGAGCAGTTCTTC | CASSRRESGRAYNEQFF
NA | TRBJ2-1 | TRBV2 | NA | TGTGCCAGCAACGAGGGCGATGAGCAGTTCTTC | CASNEGDEQFF
NA | TRBJ1-2 | TRBV9 | NA | TGTGCCAGCAGCGGCGGACAGAGAGTCTATGGCTACACCTTC | CASSGGQRVYGYTF
NA | TRBJ2-7 | TRBV28 | NA | TGTGCCAGCAGTTTATTGGTCGGCTCCTACGAGCAGTACTTC | CASSLLVGSYEQYF
NA | TRBJ2-1 | TRBV6-6 | NA | TGTGCCAGCAGTTCGGTGGGGGCAGTCACCAATGAGCAGTTCTTC | CASSSVGAVTNEQFF
NA | TRBJ2-4 | TRBV29-1 | NA | TGCAGCGCCAGTGGGAGCTTCTTAGCCAAAAACATTCAGTACTTC | CSASGSFLAKNIQYF
TRBD1 | TRBJ2-7 | TRBV4-1 | NA | TGCGCCAGCAGCCAAGATCGCGGGACAGGGGGCTACGAGCAGTACTTC | CASSQDRGTGGYEQYF
NA | TRBJ2-2 | TRBV5-1 | NA | TGCGCCAGCAGCCCCAGGAGGGACACCGGGGAGCTGTTTTTT | CASSPRRDTGELFF
NA | TRBJ2-7 | TRBV4-3 | NA | TGCGCCAGCAGCCAAGATTGGCAGGGGTCCTACGAGCAGTACTTC | CASSQDWQGSYEQYF
NA | TRBJ2-7 | TRBV9 | NA | TGTGCCAGCAGCCCCCCGGGGAGCGGGCACTCCTACGAGCAGTACTTC | CASSPPGSGHSYEQYF
NA | TRBJ1-5 | TRBV6-6 | NA | TGTGCCAGCAGTTACTCGTCTGGGGATAGCAATCAGCCCCAGCATTTT | CASSYSSGDSNQPQHF
NA | TRBJ1-4 | TRBV9 | NA | TGTGCCAGCAGCGTAGGAGGGAACACTAATGAAAAACTGTTTTTT | CASSVGGNTNEKLFF
NA | TRBJ1-1 | TRBV6-1 | NA | TGTGCCAGCAGTGAATTCGGGGGGATTGAAGCTTTCTTT | CASSEFGGIEAFF
TRBD1 | TRBJ2-6 | TRBV7-3 | once | TGTGCCAGCAGCTTGGGTCCGGGACAGGGGTCTGGGGCCAACGTCCTGACTTTC | CASSLGPGQGSGANVLTF
TRBD2 | TRBJ2-7 | TRBV29-1 | NA | TGCAGCGTTGCAGCGGGAGGCCTAAACTCCTACGAGCAGTACTTC | CSVAAGGLNSYEQYF
TRBD2 | TRBJ2-1 | TRBV28 | NA | TGTGCCAGCCGCCCCCCTAGCGGGAGGTCAGAAGAGCAGTTCTTC | CASRPPSGRSEEQFF
NA | TRBJ2-7 | TRBV4-1 | NA | TGCGCCAGCAGCCCCACCCAAGGGACCTACGAGCAGTACTTC | CASSPTQGTYEQYF
TRBD1 | TRBJ2-7 | TRBV28 | NA | TGTGCCAGCAAACAGGGGGTCTACGAGCAGTACTTC | CASKQGVYEQYF
NA | TRBJ1-2 | TRBV5-8 | NA | TGTGCCAGCAGCAAACTGATAGGACCCCAATCCTATGGCTACACCTTC | CASSKLIGPQSYGYTF